These T cell receptor beta chains were read from a single sample in a study of T cell responses to AZD1222 COVID-19 vaccine. TCRdb's copy holds only in-frame clones and misses some; the assay was immunoSEQ multiplex PCR. The sample holds some 100,000 clones, approximately 89% seen once. The source was peripheral blood, collected 28 days after the second AZD1222 dose. These TCRs come from an adult who received the AZD1222 COVID-19 vaccine. The conserved cysteine and the conserved F or W are not part of the CDR3 here. For some rows the clone size is stated as once, few or many, or as a class when expanded; others skip it.

NA	TRBJ1-1	TRBV18	ASSPAGLNTEAF
NA	TRBJ2-7	TRBV2	ASTPLSYEQY
NA	TRBJ1-5	TRBV3-1/TRBV3-2	ATMIQGFQPQH
once	TRBJ1-6	TRBV10-3	AISESGDRDSPLH
NA	TRBJ2-1	TRBV30	AWSVRPSGRVYNEQF
few	TRBJ2-3	TRBV5-6	ASSLEHDTQY
NA	TRBJ2-1	TRBV5-4	ASSLDQIGVYEQF
NA	TRBJ2-1	TRBV25-1	ATSPSASSYNEQF
NA	TRBJ2-1	TRBV9	ASSLNGASGYYNEQF
NA	TRBJ1-3	TRBV7-8	ASSLARVPGQVVSGNTIY
NA	TRBJ1-2	TRBV7-6	ASSFFRGSMSYGYT
NA	TRBJ1-1	TRBV6-5	ASSRQLAF
NA	TRBJ2-7	TRBV6-1	ASSDRSRGRSYEQY
NA	TRBJ2-5	TRBV30	AWTSGQETQY
NA	TRBJ2-3	TRBV5-1	ASSLDVGSGSDTQY
NA	TRBJ1-4	TRBV27	ASRKRSDATNEKLF
NA	TRBJ1-2	TRBV12-3/TRBV12-4	ASSLGTGVLT
NA	TRBJ1-1	TRBV18	ASSPPSGQAEAF
NA	TRBJ2-7	TRBV27	ASSSAGEQY